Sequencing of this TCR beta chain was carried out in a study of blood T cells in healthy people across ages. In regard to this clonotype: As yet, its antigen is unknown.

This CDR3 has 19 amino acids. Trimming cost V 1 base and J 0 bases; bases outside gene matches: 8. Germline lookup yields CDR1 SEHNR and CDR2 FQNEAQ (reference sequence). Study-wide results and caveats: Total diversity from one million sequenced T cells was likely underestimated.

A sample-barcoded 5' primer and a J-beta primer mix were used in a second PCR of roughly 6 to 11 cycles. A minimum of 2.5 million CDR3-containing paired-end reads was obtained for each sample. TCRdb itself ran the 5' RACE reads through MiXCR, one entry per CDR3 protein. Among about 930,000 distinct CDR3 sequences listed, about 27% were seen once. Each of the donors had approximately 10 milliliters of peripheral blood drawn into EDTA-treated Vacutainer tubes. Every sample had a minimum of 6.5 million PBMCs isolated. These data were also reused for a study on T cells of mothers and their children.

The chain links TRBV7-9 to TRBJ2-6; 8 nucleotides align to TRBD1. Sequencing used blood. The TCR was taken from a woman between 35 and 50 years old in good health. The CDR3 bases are TGTGCCAGCAGCTTAGGCGCCAGGGGGCCTCTCTCTGGGGCCAACGTCCTGACTTTC. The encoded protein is CASSLGARGPLSGANVLTF.